The next 2 T cell receptor beta chains were all read from a single sample in a study of PD-1 blockade in classical Hodgkin lymphoma. Described time point: cycle 4 day 1 (C4D1), after 6 weeks of nivolumab. Relapse after autologous stem cell transplantation occurred in every patient, and brentuximab vedotin exposure varied. Measured with immunoSEQ multiplex PCR; TCRdb has only the in-frame clones, and not every one. Seen here are more than 30,000 clones, just over 75% observed once, and the top ten hold around 10%. The sample in question was peripheral blood mononuclear cells (PBMCs), obtained before the fourth cycle of nivolumab. All receptors derive from a human donor with classical Hodgkin lymphoma.

V usage is TRBV28 and J usage is TRBJ2-2; D call uncertain. The V and J ends lost 0 bases and 6 bases respectively, with 8 bases between them. This CDR3 region has 14 residues. The V gene's germline CDR1 is MDHEN and CDR2 SYDVKM. CDR3 coding DNA: TGTGCCAGCAGTTTATGGACAAGGGCCGGGGAGCTGTTTTTT. Protein product: CASSLWTRAGELFF.

The CDR3 spells CASSAGRTVYGYTF. In DNA form, the CDR3 reads TGTGCCAGCAGTGCCGGGAGGACCGTCTATGGCTACACCTTC. V usage is TRBV2 and J usage is TRBJ1-2; D gene ambiguous. The CDR3 length is 14 residues. The V end lost 4 bases, the J end lost 4 bases, and 13 bases lay between the germline ends. Germline values: CDR1 SNHLY, CDR2 FYNNEI.